The sequence of this T cell receptor beta chain was determined in a study of CD8 T cells in ankylosing spondylitis. Findings of the study overall: Clones linked to the disease showed a CD8+ phenotype. They occurred at relatively low frequencies in peripheral blood. Characteristic, it appeared, of ankylosing spondylitis blood was a TCR beta motif of several highly homologous variants. Certain motif variants had earlier appeared in reactive arthritis synovial fluid and blood. Matched ankylosing spondylitis synovial fluid reportedly contained a significantly enriched population of disease-linked clones.

Libraries for TCR beta were made by quantitative 5'-RACE with molecular barcodes. Via MiXCR, TCRdb re-called the 5' RACE reads, giving one row per CDR3 protein. The table shows under 950,000 distinct CDR3 sequences, with around 20% occurring only once. In regard to this clonotype: What it binds is not known.

Germline V lookup: CDR1 MNHEY, CDR2 SMNVEV (reference sequence). Trimming pared 4 bases from V and 3 bases from J, leaving 10 bases between. The length of the CDR3 is 14 residues. The chain couples TRBV27 to TRBJ2-1, with D perhaps matching TRBD2 (6 bases). The source material was blood, either unsorted or a sorted T cell fraction (not recorded which). The receptor was derived from a male donor with ankylosing spondylitis. The CDR3 DNA reads TGTGCCAGCAGTTCCAGCGGGTACTACAATGAGCAGTTCTTC. Translating it yields CASSSSGYYNEQFF.